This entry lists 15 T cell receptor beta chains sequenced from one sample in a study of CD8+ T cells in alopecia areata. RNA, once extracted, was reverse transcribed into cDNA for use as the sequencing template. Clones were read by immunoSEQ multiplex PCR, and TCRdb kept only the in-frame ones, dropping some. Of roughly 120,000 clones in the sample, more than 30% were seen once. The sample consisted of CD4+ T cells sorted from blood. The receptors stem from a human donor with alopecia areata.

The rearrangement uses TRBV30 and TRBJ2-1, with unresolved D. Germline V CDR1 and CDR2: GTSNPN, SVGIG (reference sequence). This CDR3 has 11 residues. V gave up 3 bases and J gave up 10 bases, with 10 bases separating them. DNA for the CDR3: TGTGCCTGGAGCTCGGACGGGGAGCAGTTCTTC. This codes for CAWSSDGEQFF.

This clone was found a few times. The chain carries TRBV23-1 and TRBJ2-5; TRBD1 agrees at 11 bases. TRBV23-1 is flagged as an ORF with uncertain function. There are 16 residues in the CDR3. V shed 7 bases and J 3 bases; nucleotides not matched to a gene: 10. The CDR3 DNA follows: TGCGCCAGCACTCACTATGGGGACAGGGGGGAAGAGACCCAGTACTTC. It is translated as CASTHYGDRGEETQYF.

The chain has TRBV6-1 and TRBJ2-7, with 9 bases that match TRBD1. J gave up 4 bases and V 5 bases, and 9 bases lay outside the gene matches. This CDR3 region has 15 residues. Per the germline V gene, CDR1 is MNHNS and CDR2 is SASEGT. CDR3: CASSWGGQGNYEQYF. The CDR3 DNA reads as TGTGCCAGCAGTTGGGGGGGACAGGGAAATTACGAGCAGTACTTC.

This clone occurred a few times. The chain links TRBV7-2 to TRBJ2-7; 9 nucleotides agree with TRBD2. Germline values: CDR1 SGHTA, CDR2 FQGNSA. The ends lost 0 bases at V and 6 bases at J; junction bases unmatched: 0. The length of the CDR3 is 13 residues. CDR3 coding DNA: TGTGCCAGCAGCTTAGCTAGCGGGAGCGAGCAGTACTTC. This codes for CASSLASGSEQYF.

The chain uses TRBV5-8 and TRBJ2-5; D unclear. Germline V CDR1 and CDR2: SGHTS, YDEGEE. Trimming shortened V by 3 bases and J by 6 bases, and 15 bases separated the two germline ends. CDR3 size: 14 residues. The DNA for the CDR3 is TGTGCCAGCAGCTCGTCAGTAGGGTTGAAGACCCAGTACTTC. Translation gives CASSSSVGLKTQYF.

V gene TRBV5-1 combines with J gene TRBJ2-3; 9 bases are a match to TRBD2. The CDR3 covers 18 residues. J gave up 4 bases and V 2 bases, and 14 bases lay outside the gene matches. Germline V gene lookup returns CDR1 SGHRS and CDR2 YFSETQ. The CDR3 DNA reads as TGCGCCAGCAGCTTACCCTGGAGTAGCGGGAGTGTTCCAGATACGCAGTATTTT. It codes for CASSLPWSSGSVPDTQYF.

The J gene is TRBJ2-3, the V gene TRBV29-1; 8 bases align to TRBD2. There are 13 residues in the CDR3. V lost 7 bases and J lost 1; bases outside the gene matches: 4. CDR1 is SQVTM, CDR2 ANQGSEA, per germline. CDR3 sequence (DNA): TGCAGCGGAGCGGGAGTGGGCACAGATACGCAGTATTTT. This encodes CSGAGVGTDTQYF.

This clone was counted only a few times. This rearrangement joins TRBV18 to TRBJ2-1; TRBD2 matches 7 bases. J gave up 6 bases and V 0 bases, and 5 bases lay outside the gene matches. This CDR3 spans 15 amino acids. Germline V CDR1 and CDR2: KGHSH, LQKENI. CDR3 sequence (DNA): TGTGCCAGCTCACCACCCTCCCGGGGGGTCAATGAGCAGTTCTTC. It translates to CASSPPSRGVNEQFF.

CDR3 bases: TGTGCCAGCAGTTCCCGGGATCAGCCCCAGCATTTT. Amino acids: CASSSRDQPQHF. The rearrangement uses TRBV27 and TRBJ1-5; D not certain. This CDR3 is built from 12 residues. In germline, CDR1 is MNHEY, CDR2 SMNVEV (reference sequence). Trimming left V 4 bases short and J 5 bases short, with 6 bases between.

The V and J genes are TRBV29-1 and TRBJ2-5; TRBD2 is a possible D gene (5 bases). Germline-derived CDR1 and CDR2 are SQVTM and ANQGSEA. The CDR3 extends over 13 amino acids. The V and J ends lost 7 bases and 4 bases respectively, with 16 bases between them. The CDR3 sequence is CSALAHRGETQYF. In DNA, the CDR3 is TGCAGCGCGCTGGCACACCGGGGAGAGACCCAGTACTTC.

CDR3 sequence: CASSPGAGNTDTQYF. In DNA, the CDR3 is TGTGCCAGCAGCCCCGGAGCAGGGAACACAGATACGCAGTATTTT. The J gene is TRBJ2-3, the V gene TRBV7-3; maybe TRBD1 (5 bases). The V end lost 5 bases, the J end lost 2 bases, and 14 bases lay between the germline ends. CDR3 length equals 15 residues. Germline V CDR1 and CDR2: SGHTA, FQGTGA. The whole variable domain, filled in from reference TRBV7-3 and TRBJ2-3, reads GAGVSQTPSNKVTEKGKYVELRCDPISGHTALYWYRQSLGQGPEFLIYFQGTGAADDSGLPNDRFFAVRPEGSVSTLKIQRTERGDSAVYLCASSPGAGNTDTQYFGPGTRLTVL.

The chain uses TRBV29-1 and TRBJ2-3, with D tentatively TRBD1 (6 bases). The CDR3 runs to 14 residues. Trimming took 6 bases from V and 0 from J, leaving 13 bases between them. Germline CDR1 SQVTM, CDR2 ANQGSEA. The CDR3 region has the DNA TGCAGCGTCTCATTGGGGGCTAGCACAGATACGCAGTATTTT. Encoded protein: CSVSLGASTDTQYF.

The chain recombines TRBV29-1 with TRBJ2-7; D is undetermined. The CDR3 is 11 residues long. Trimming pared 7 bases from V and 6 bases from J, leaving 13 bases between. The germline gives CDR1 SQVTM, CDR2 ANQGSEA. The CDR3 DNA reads TGCAGCGCCTGGAGTGGTCGCGAGCAGTACTTC. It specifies CSAWSGREQYF.

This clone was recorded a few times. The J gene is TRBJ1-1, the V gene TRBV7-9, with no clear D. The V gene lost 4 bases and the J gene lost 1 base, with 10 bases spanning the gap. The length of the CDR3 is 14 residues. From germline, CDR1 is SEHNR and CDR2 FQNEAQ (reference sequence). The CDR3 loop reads CASSWTEGNTEAFF. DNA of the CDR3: TGTGCCAGCAGCTGGACGGAAGGGAACACTGAAGCTTTCTTT.

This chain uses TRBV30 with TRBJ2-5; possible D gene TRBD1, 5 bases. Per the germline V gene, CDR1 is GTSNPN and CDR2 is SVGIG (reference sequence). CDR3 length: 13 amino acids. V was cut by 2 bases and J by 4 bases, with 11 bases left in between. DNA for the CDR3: TGTGCCTGGAGTTTAGGACACCGAGAGACCCAGTACTTC. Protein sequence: CAWSLGHRETQYF.